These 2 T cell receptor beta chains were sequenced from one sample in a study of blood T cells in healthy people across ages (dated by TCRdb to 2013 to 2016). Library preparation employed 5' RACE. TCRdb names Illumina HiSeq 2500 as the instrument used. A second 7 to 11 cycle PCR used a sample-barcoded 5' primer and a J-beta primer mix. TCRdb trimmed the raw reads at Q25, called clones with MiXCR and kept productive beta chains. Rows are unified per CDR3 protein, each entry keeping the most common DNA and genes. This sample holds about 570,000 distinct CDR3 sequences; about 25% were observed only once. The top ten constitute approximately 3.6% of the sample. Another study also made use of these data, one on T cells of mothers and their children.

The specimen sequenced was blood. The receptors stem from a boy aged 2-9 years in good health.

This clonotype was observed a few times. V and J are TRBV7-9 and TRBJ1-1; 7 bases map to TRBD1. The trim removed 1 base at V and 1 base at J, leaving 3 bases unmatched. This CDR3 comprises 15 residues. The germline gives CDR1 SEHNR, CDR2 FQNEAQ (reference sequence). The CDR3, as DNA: TGTGCCAGCAGCTTAGACAGACAGGGGAACACTGAAGCTTTCTTT. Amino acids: CASSLDRQGNTEAFF.

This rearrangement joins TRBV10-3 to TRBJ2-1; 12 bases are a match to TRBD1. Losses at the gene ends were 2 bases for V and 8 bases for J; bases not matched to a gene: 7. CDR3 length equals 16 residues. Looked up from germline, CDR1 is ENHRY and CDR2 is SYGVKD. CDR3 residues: CAISEPPGQGADEQFF. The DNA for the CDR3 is TGTGCCATCAGTGAGCCCCCGGGACAGGGGGCGGATGAGCAGTTCTTC.